This is a list of T cell receptor beta chains from one sample in a study of blood T cell repertoires in COVID-19. Sequenced by immunoSEQ multiplex PCR; TCRdb stores in-frame clones only, minus some. The data show 55,000 to 75,000 clones, around 73% seen once. The source material was peripheral blood. These TCRs come from a man older than 75 with active or convalescent COVID-19. Both conserved end residues are part of each CDR3. The D gene is left open where the match is weak. A row's size may be missing; if present it is once, few, many or a size class.

TGTGCCTGGAGTCGGGGCTCCTACAATGAGCAGTTCTTC CAWSRGSYNEQFF . TRBJ2-1 TRBV30 .
TGTGCCAGCAGTCCTGGCAGGGACAGGGATTGGGGCAATCAGCCCCAGCATTTT CASSPGRDRDWGNQPQHF once TRBJ1-5 TRBV28 TRBD1
TGTGCCACCGGGGGTCAGCCCCAGCATTTT CATGGQPQHF . TRBJ1-5 TRBV28 .
TGCGCCAGCAGCCAACCTCGGACTAGCGGGTACAACTACGAGCAGTACTTC CASSQPRTSGYNYEQYF . TRBJ2-7 TRBV4-1 TRBD2
TGTGCCAGCAGCGTGAGGCAGGGGGGTAATTCACCCCTCCACTTT CASSVRQGGNSPLHF . TRBJ1-6 TRBV9 TRBD1
TGCAGCGTCAAACGGGACAGACACTCATTCGAGCAGTACTTC CSVKRDRHSFEQYF . TRBJ2-7 TRBV29-1 TRBD1
TGTGCCAGCAGCCAAGACGGCGTAGCAGGGGAGTTAACCCTCCACTTT CASSQDGVAGELTLHF . TRBJ1-6 TRBV4-2 .
TGTGCCAGCAGCACTTCCGGGACTAGCATGGATGAGCAGTTCTTC CASSTSGTSMDEQFF . TRBJ2-1 TRBV9 TRBD2
TGTGCCAGCAGCGGTAGGAGCGGGATTCACGAGCAGTACTTC CASSGRSGIHEQYF once TRBJ2-7 TRBV6-5 TRBD2
TGCGCCAGCAGCCAAGAGTGGGACAGAGGGGGTTCACCCCTCCACTTT CASSQEWDRGGSPLHF . TRBJ1-6 TRBV4-3 TRBD1
TGTGCCAGCAGCCCCACGCGGGAGGGCCAAGCCGGGGAGCTGTTTTTT CASSPTREGQAGELFF few TRBJ2-2 TRBV9 TRBD2
TGTGCCAGCAGCTTAGTTCCCCCTAGCGGCATAAGCTCCTACAATGAGCAGTTCTTC CASSLVPPSGISSYNEQFF many TRBJ2-1 TRBV11-2 TRBD2
TGTGCCAGCAGTTTTACTAGCGGGGGGAGAGGCACAGATACGCAGTATTTT CASSFTSGGRGTDTQYF . TRBJ2-3 TRBV5-4 TRBD2
TGTGCCAGCAGCCAGCTAGGGGGTTATGAGCAGTTCTTC CASSQLGGYEQFF . TRBJ2-1 TRBV3-1/TRBV3-2 .
TGCGCCAGCAGCTTTCAACAGGCAGGGACCGGGGAGCTGTTTTTT CASSFQQAGTGELFF . TRBJ2-2 TRBV5-1 .
TGTGCCAGTAGTATAGAGCGGGAGCTCTACAATGAGCAGTTCTTC CASSIERELYNEQFF once TRBJ2-1 TRBV19 TRBD2
TGTGCCAGCAGCGAATCGGAGGGGACCTACAATGAGCAGTTCTTC CASSESEGTYNEQFF . TRBJ2-1 TRBV7-6 .
TGTGCCAGCAGTCTATTAAAATCCTCCGGGGACAGGGGAAACACCATATATTTT CASSLLKSSGDRGNTIYF . TRBJ1-3 TRBV28 TRBD1
TGCGCCAGCAGCCAAGTTGGTCAGTTAAACGGCTACACCTTC CASSQVGQLNGYTF few TRBJ1-2 TRBV4-1 .
TGTGCCTGGAGTGTACAGTACGAGCAGTACTTC CAWSVQYEQYF . TRBJ2-7 TRBV30 .
TGCAGCGTCGTAGCGGGAGTACCCCAAGAGACCCAGTACTTC CSVVAGVPQETQYF . TRBJ2-5 TRBV29-1 TRBD2
TGCGCCAGCAGCACAGGGACAGGGGTCACAGATACGCAGTATTTT CASSTGTGVTDTQYF few TRBJ2-3 TRBV5-1 TRBD1
TGTGCCTGGAGTCCCAGGTGGGGGCTCAGGAACACTGAAGCTTTCTTT CAWSPRWGLRNTEAFF many TRBJ1-1 TRBV30 .